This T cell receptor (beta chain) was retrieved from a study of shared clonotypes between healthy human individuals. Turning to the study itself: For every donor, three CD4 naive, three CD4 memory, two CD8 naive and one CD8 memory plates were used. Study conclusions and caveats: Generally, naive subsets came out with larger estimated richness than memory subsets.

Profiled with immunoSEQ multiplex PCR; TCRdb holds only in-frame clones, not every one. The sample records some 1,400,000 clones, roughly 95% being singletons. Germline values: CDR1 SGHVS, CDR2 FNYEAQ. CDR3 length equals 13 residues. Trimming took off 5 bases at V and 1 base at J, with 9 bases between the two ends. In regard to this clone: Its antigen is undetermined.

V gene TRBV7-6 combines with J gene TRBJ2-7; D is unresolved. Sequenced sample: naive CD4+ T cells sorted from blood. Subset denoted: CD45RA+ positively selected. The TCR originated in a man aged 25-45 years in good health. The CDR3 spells CASSPDPSYEQYF. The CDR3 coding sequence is TGTGCCAGCAGCCCAGACCCTTCCTACGAGCAGTACTTC. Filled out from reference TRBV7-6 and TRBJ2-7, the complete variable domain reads GAGVSQSPRYKVTKRGQDVALRCDPISGHVSLYWYRQALGQGPEFLTYFNYEAQQDKSGLPNDRFSAERPEGSISTLTIQRTEQRDSAMYRCASSPDPSYEQYFGPGTRLTVT.